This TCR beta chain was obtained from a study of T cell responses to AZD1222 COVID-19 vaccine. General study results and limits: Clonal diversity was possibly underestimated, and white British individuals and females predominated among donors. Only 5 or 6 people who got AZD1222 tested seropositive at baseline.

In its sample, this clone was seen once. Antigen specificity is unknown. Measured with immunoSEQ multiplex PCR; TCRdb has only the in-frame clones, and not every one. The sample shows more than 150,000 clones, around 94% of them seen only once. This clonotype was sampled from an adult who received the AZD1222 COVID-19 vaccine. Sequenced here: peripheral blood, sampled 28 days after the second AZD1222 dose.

CDR3 nucleotide sequence: TGCGCCAGCAGCTTGGGGGGGCTAGCGGGCCAAGAGACCCAGTACTTC. Translated, it gives CASSLGGLAGQETQYF. The rearrangement uses TRBV5-1 and TRBJ2-5, with 8 bases lining up with TRBD2. The CDR3 contains 16 residues. Germline V gene data show CDR1 as SGHRS and CDR2 as YFSETQ. The V and J ends lost 0 bases and 1 base, in that order; junction bases with no gene match: 5.